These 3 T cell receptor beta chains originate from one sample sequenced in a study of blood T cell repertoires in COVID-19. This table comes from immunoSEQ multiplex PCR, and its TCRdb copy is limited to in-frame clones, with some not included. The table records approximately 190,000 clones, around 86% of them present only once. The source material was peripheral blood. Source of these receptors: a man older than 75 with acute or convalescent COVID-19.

CDR3 in amino acids: CSVEVAGGGETQYF. CDR3 nucleotide sequence: TGCAGCGTTGAGGTAGCGGGAGGAGGTGAGACCCAGTACTTC. The rearrangement joins TRBV29-1 to TRBJ2-5, with 10 positions matching TRBD2. CDR1 is SQVTM, CDR2 ANQGSEA, per germline. J lost 5 bases, V lost 3 bases, and 6 bases had no gene match. This CDR3 contains 14 residues.

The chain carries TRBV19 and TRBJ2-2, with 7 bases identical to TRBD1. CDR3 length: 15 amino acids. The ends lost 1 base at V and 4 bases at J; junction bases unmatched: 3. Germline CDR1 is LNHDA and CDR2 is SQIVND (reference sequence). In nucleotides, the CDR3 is TGTGCCAGTAGTATAGGAACAGGGGTCACCGGGGAGCTGTTTTTT. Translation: CASSIGTGVTGELFF.

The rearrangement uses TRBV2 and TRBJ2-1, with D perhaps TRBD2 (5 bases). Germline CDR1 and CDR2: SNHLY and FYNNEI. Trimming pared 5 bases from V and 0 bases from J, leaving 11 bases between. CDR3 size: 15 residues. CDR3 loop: CASSKTTSSYNEQFF. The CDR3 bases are TGTGCCAGCAGTAAGACTACGAGCTCCTACAATGAGCAGTTCTTC.